These 23 T cell receptor beta chains came from one sample sequenced in a study of T cells of healthy individuals. TCRdb passed the 5' RACE reads through MiXCR, listing each CDR3 protein once. Here the sample spans around 53,000 distinct CDR3 sequences, about 14% being singletons. The source of these receptors is a human donor in good health.

There are many counts of this clonotype. This sequence joins TRBV20-1 and TRBJ2-1, with D perhaps assigned TRBD1 or TRBD2 (5 bases each). The CDR3 is 12 residues long. Trimming removed 3 bases from V and 6 bases from J, with 9 bases in between. The germline CDR1 and CDR2 sequences are DFQATT and SNEGSKA (reference sequence). The CDR3 bases are TGCAGTGCTAGCGGGGCACTCAATGAGCAGTTCTTC. Amino acid sequence: CSASGALNEQFF.

This clonotype has ten or more counts. V is TRBV6-2 or TRBV6-3 and J is TRBJ2-2, with 11 bases that match TRBD2. V lost 8 bases, J lost 7 bases, and 6 bases stayed unmatched. Germline CDR1 and CDR2: MNHEY and SVGEGT. The CDR3 runs to 14 residues. CDR3 DNA sequence: TGTGCCAGCCGTGTGGGACTAGCGGTCGGGGAGCTGTTTTTT. This translates into CASRVGLAVGELFF.

This clonotype was seen at least ten times. The gene calls are TRBV2 and TRBJ2-7; the match to TRBD1 covers 11 bases. Germline CDR1 SNHLY, CDR2 FYNNEI. The CDR3 has 13 amino acids. The V and J ends lost 5 bases and 8 bases, in that order; junction bases with no gene match: 5. CDR3 protein: CASSPGTGGKQYF. The CDR3 nucleotides are TGTGCCAGCAGTCCCGGGACAGGGGGAAAGCAGTACTTC.

The chain links TRBV5-5 to TRBJ2-1; D unclear. Germline V gene lookup returns CDR1 SGHKS and CDR2 YYEKEE (reference sequence). V gave up 2 bases and J gave up 7 bases, with 10 bases separating them. The CDR3 covers 13 residues. CDR3 protein: CASSLASWNEQFF. DNA of the CDR3: TGTGCCAGCAGCTTAGCGTCTTGGAATGAGCAGTTCTTC.

This clonotype was recorded many times. The chain has TRBV10-3 and TRBJ2-7; D gene uncertain. V was cut by 0 bases and J by 5 bases, with 8 bases left in between. In germline, CDR1 is ENHRY, CDR2 SYGVKD. This CDR3 is built from 13 residues. This chain's CDR3 is CAISESDRDEQYF. The CDR3 nucleotides are TGTGCCATCAGTGAGTCGGATCGTGACGAGCAGTACTTC.

This clonotype has a count of ten or more. The chain links TRBV29-1 to TRBJ1-2; D is unresolved. From germline, CDR1 is SQVTM and CDR2 ANQGSEA. This CDR3 is built from 10 residues. Trimming removed 3 bases at V and 6 bases at J, with 5 bases between. Here the CDR3 DNA reads TGCAGCGTTGACGAAAATGGCTACACCTTC. Translation gives CSVDENGYTF.

This clonotype was observed a few times. This rearrangement joins TRBV7-8 to TRBJ1-2; a possible D gene is TRBD1 (6 bases). Germline CDR1 reads SGHVS; CDR2 reads FQNEAQ. This CDR3 comprises 15 residues. V shed 5 bases and J shed 4 bases, with 17 bases lying between them. CDR3 loop: CASSPRTEGSYGYTF. The CDR3, as DNA: TGTGCCAGCAGCCCCCGGACAGAGGGAAGCTATGGCTACACCTTC.

This clonotype has a count of ten or more. The chain joins TRBV6-2 or TRBV6-3 to TRBJ1-2; possible D gene TRBD1, 6 bases. Germline V gene sequence: CDR1 MNHEY, CDR2 SVGEGT. Deletions cut 2 bases from V and 4 bases from J, with 17 bases between. This CDR3 has 16 residues. CDR3 amino acids: CASSYNPEGQLYGYTF. In DNA form, the CDR3 reads TGTGCCAGCAGTTACAACCCCGAAGGACAGCTCTATGGCTACACCTTC.

V gene TRBV6-6 combines with J gene TRBJ1-4; no definite D call. Trimming left V 0 bases short and J 0 bases short, with 8 bases between. This CDR3 has 16 residues. Germline values: CDR1 MNHNY, CDR2 SVGAGI (reference sequence). CDR3 sequence: CASSYSGRATNEKLFF. The CDR3 DNA follows: TGTGCCAGCAGTTACTCGGGCCGGGCAACTAATGAAAAACTGTTTTTT.

This clonotype was found many times. The chain is built from TRBV4-1 and TRBJ2-3; D might be TRBD2 (5 bases). Deletions cut 4 bases from V and 6 bases from J, with 5 bases between. Germline CDR1 reads MGHRA; CDR2 reads YSYEKL. There are 11 residues in the CDR3. CDR3 in DNA: TGCGCCAGCAGCCCGGGGGATACGCAGTATTTT. Translating gives CASSPGDTQYF.

There are many counts of this clonotype. This chain uses TRBV5-1 with TRBJ2-3, with 14 nucleotides matching TRBD2. The trim removed 4 bases at V and 4 bases at J, leaving 5 bases unmatched. Per germline, CDR1 SGHRS and CDR2 YFSETQ. This CDR3 is 16 amino acids long. The chain's CDR3 is CASSPRTSGRPDTQYF. DNA of the CDR3: TGCGCCAGCAGCCCCCGGACTAGCGGGAGGCCAGATACGCAGTATTTT.

The CDR3 DNA follows: TGTGCCAGCAGCTCAGAGGGGGCCACTGAAGCTTTCTTT. Its protein is CASSSEGATEAFF. V and J are TRBV7-3 and TRBJ1-1; 7 nucleotides agree with TRBD1. Germline V gene sequence: CDR1 SGHTA, CDR2 FQGTGA. V trimming: 4 bases; J trimming: 4 bases; junction bases outside the gene matches: 3. This CDR3 is built from 13 residues.

The sample holds a few counts of this clonotype. The chain uses TRBV18 and TRBJ1-5; 10 nucleotides line up with TRBD1. The germline CDR1 and CDR2 sequences are KGHSH and LQKENI. V was pared by 8 bases and J by 3 bases, with 22 bases of the junction left unmatched. This CDR3 is built from 20 residues. The CDR3 region has the DNA TGTGCCAGCGCTCTCAAGCATTTGGGACAGGGGAGTTGGGACAATCAGCCCCAGCATTTT. This codes for CASALKHLGQGSWDNQPQHF.

The sample holds many counts of this clonotype. This chain joins TRBV18 and TRBJ2-4; D may correspond to TRBD1 or TRBD2 (5 bases each). This CDR3 is 13 amino acids long. V was pared by 5 bases and J by 8 bases, with 13 bases between. Germline CDR1 and CDR2: KGHSH and LQKENI. The CDR3 DNA reads as TGTGCCAGCTCAGCCAGGGAGATAGACATTCAGTACTTC. Translated: CASSAREIDIQYF.

This clonotype was counted ten times or more. CDR3 bases: TGTGCCCATCTGGCAGATACGCAGTATTTT. It codes for CAHLADTQYF. The rearrangement joins TRBV10-3 to TRBJ2-3; D is unresolved. Per germline, CDR1 ENHRY and CDR2 SYGVKD. The V end was cut by 11 bases, the J end by 4 bases, with 7 bases between. The CDR3 length is 10 residues.

This clonotype was counted ten times or more. This chain joins TRBV20-1 and TRBJ2-7, with 7 bases lining up with TRBD2. The length of the CDR3 is 15 residues. V lost 0 bases, J lost 3 bases, and 8 bases stayed unmatched. Germline CDR1 is DFQATT and CDR2 is SNEGSKA (reference sequence). The DNA of the CDR3 is TGCAGTGCTAGAGATACCGCGGGAGACTACTACGAGCAGTACTTC. Translated, it gives CSARDTAGDYYEQYF.

At least ten counts were recorded for this clonotype. The chain couples TRBV6-5 to TRBJ2-7; D is possibly TRBD1 or TRBD2 (7 bases each). Germline CDR1 is MNHEY and CDR2 is SVGAGI. The CDR3 runs to 15 residues. Trimming stripped 5 bases from V and 1 base from J, with 15 bases between. The chain's CDR3 is CASSPRQGGSYEQYF. CDR3 coding DNA: TGTGCCAGCAGTCCAAGACAGGGAGGGTCCTACGAGCAGTACTTC.

This clonotype was seen a handful of times. The gene calls are TRBV2 and TRBJ1-6; 7 bases are shared with TRBD1. With 6 bases clipped from V and 5 bases from J, the junction kept 7 bases outside the gene matches. The CDR3 length is 15 residues. From germline, CDR1 is SNHLY and CDR2 FYNNEI. The CDR3 bases are TGTGCCAGCAGAGCCGGGACAGTAAATAATTCACCCCTCCACTTT. It codes for CASRAGTVNNSPLHF.

In its sample, this clonotype was seen a few times. The rearrangement joins TRBV27 to TRBJ1-5; unclear D gene. Deletions cut 0 bases from V and 7 bases from J, with 10 bases between. Germline-derived CDR1 and CDR2 are MNHEY and SMNVEV (reference sequence). This CDR3 comprises 14 residues. As DNA, the CDR3 is TGTGCCAGCAGTTTATCGCGGGGAACCCAGCCCCAGCATTTT. This gives the protein CASSLSRGTQPQHF.

This clonotype was detected ten times or more. The chain employs TRBV9 and TRBJ2-1; D call uncertain. This CDR3 region has 16 residues. Germline values: CDR1 SGDLS, CDR2 YYNGEE. The ends were cut back, 0 bases at V and 0 bases at J, with 10 bases in the middle. CDR3 DNA: TGTGCCAGCAGCGTAGGGGAATCGAGCTCCTACAATGAGCAGTTCTTC. Its translation is CASSVGESSSYNEQFF.

The V and J genes are TRBV4-1 and TRBJ1-2; no reliable D call. V was cut by 1 base and J by 5 bases, with 23 bases left in between. The CDR3 totals 18 residues. CDR1 is MGHRA and CDR2 is YSYEKL in the germline V gene. The CDR3 spells CASSQADRGPVGLYGYTF. The CDR3 DNA follows: TGCGCCAGCAGCCAAGCCGACCGAGGACCCGTGGGCCTGTATGGCTACACCTTC.

This chain uses TRBV7-9 with TRBJ2-1; TRBD2 aligns across 16 bases. This CDR3 contains 16 residues. Germline assignment: CDR1 SEHNR and CDR2 FQNEAQ (reference sequence). V lost 4 bases to trimming and J lost 10 bases; unmatched junction nucleotides: 7. CDR3 in amino acids: CASSSPGTSGGAEQFF. In DNA, the CDR3 is TGTGCCAGCAGCTCGCCAGGGACTAGCGGGGGGGCAGAGCAGTTCTTC.

The J gene is TRBJ2-3, the V gene TRBV27; 7 bases fit TRBD2. The trim removed 3 bases at V and 2 bases at J, leaving 17 bases unmatched. The CDR3 sequence is 19 residues long. Germline-derived CDR1 and CDR2 are MNHEY and SMNVEV (reference sequence). In DNA, the CDR3 is TGTGCCAGCAGTTTTTTAAGAGCCCGCAGCGGGGCCAACACAGATACGCAGTATTTT. It encodes CASSFLRARSGANTDTQYF.